This T cell receptor (beta chain) was captured in a study of cytomegalovirus exposure and HLA in healthy donors. As to this clone: Its antigen remains unidentified.

The PCR contained 60 Vbeta and 13 Jbeta primers. Here immunoSEQ multiplex PCR was the method, and the copy in TCRdb shows in-frame clones only, minus some. The sample contains approximately 280,000 clones, approximately 90% of which appear only once. Notes on the study in general: Cytomegalovirus-associated status was assigned to 164 TCR beta chains. Highest at DRB1 and lowest at HLA-C, TCR association rates differed among HLA loci in a later analysis. Being indistinguishable, some V segments were excluded, TRBV6-2 and TRBV6-3 among them. V- and J-gene trimming of TCR beta was linked (in a later analysis) to a missense DCLRE1C variant.

Trimming cost V 5 bases and J 2 bases; bases outside gene matches: 3. Germline V gene sequence: CDR1 MNHEY, CDR2 SVGAGI. The CDR3 spans 15 residues. This receptor was identified in a man in his forties in good health and CMV-seropositive. The chain joins TRBV6-5 to TRBJ2-1; 10 bases are a match to TRBD2. Material for sequencing was PBMCs. The CDR3 sequence is CASSPAGGAYNEQFF. The CDR3 DNA is TGTGCCAGCAGTCCAGCGGGAGGGGCCTACAATGAGCAGTTCTTC.